This T cell receptor beta chain appears in the sequencing data of a study of blood T cell repertoires in COVID-19. Original handling: Amplification from reference gene primers served as the basis for estimated nucleated cell counts. TCRdb's table, derived via immunoSEQ multiplex PCR, lists solely in-frame clones and lacks some. V and J calls and clone size are as listed in that table; D and trimming were resolved from the DNA. The data contain about 260,000 clones, 85% to 90% of them seen just once; the ten biggest clones take up about an eighth. The TCR sequence derives from a human donor in a cohort sampled during active COVID-19. Sequenced material: peripheral blood.

The CDR3 DNA follows: TGTGCCAGCCGAGGGTGGACTGGGGCCAACGTCCTGACTTTC. Residues: CASRGWTGANVLTF. The chain combines TRBV2 with TRBJ2-6, with a possible D match to TRBD2 (5 bases). The CDR3 contains 14 residues. Germline V gene data show CDR1 as SNHLY and CDR2 as FYNNEI. V was clipped by 8 bases and J by 2 bases, with 10 bases between them.